This T cell receptor beta chain was retrieved from a study of T cell responses to AZD1222 COVID-19 vaccine. Regarding this clone: The target antigen is unknown.

The repertoire was sequenced with immunoSEQ multiplex PCR; TCRdb's copy has only in-frame clones and lacks some. Among approximately 100,000 clones listed, approximately 88% were seen once. CDR3 length: 14 amino acids. V was clipped by 6 bases and J by 4 bases, with 15 bases between them. Germline CDR1 reads SNHLY; CDR2 reads FYNNEI. Study-wide findings and caveats: Nearly half of spike-specific TCRs reportedly target variant regions that are unmutated in the B.1.351 and B.1.1.7 variants. Possibly, clonal diversity was underestimated; donors were largely white British and included more females.

V is TRBV2 and J is TRBJ1-2; D uncertain. Sample: peripheral blood, taken 28 days after the second AZD1222 dose. This TCR was recovered from an adult who received the AZD1222 COVID-19 vaccine. For the CDR3, the DNA is TGTGCCAGCAGGGAGGACCGGACCGGCTATGGCTACACCTTC. Amino acid sequence: CASREDRTGYGYTF.